This entry features one T cell receptor beta chain sequence. The data were produced by immunoSEQ multiplex PCR, yet TCRdb's version contains in-frame clones alone and is incomplete. The sample holds 270,000 or so clones, 82% seen once. This sample is drawn from a study of blood T cell repertoires in COVID-19. Turning to the study itself: Material from acute and convalescent COVID-19 was sourced from the United States, Italy and Spain. Sources were T cells, B-cell-depleted T cells, or PBMCs; the material itself was cDNA or gDNA.

The CDR3 is 14 residues long. In germline, CDR1 is SGHDN, CDR2 FVKESK. Trimming shortened V by 4 bases and J by 4 bases, and 11 bases separated the two germline ends. The sequence was collected from a woman under 30 with acute or convalescent COVID-19. The material sequenced was peripheral blood. The rearrangement joins TRBV14 to TRBJ2-1; perhaps TRBD1 as D (5 bases). CDR3 sequence: CASSLRQTYNEQFF. As DNA, the CDR3 is TGTGCCAGCAGCCTAAGACAGACTTACAATGAGCAGTTCTTC.